This T cell receptor beta chain was found in a study of T cell repertoires in cytomegalovirus infection. Study background: Public TCR beta signatures were indicative of both CMV infection and a matching HLA type.

This CDR3 has 14 residues. Germline V gene data show CDR1 as SNHLY and CDR2 as FYNNEI. V was shortened by 7 bases and J by 0 bases, with 9 bases between the two germline ends. Regarding the study as a whole: CMV-specific HLA-C-restricted TCR beta clonotypes dominated the ex vivo response.

This clonotype was counted ten times or more. Its antigen is not identified. MiXCR was run by TCRdb on the reads, yielding one entry per CDR3 protein. This repertoire shows some 130,000 distinct CDR3 sequences, less than 9.5% found once; its top ten account for 10%. The sequenced material came from PBMCs. The origin of this receptor is a human donor in good health (CMV status not recorded). Some clones in this sample may be carry-over from other donors' samples. The chain uses TRBV2 and TRBJ2-2; D may be TRBD1 or TRBD2 (5 bases each). CDR3 coding DNA: TGTGCCAGCACCCCGGGACCGAACACCGGGGAGCTGTTTTTT. It codes for CASTPGPNTGELFF.